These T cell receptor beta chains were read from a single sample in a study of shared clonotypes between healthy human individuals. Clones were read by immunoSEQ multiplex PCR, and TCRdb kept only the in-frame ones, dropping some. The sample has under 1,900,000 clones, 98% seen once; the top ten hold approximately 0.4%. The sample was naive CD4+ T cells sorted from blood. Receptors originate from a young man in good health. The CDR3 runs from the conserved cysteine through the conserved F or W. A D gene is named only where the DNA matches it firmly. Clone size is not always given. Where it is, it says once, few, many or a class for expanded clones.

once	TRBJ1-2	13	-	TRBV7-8	CASSPGPNYGYTF	TGTGCCAGTTCCCCGGGACCAAACTATGGCTACACCTTC
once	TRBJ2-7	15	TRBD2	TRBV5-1	CASSLNAGGDYEQYF	TGCGCCAGCAGCTTAAATGCGGGAGGGGACTACGAGCAGTACTTC
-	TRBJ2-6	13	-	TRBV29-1	CSVDGAGANVLTF	TGCAGCGTTGATGGGGCTGGGGCCAACGTCCTGACTTTC
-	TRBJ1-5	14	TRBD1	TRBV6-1	CASSLGQGAQPQHF	TGTGCCAGCAGTTTAGGACAGGGGGCTCAGCCCCAGCATTTT
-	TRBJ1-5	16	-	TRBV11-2	CASSERSGTGNQPQHF	TGTGCCAGCAGCGAGAGATCCGGGACGGGGAACCAGCCCCAGCATTTT
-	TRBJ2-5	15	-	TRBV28	CASSLPLTSQETQYF	TGTGCCAGCAGTCTTCCTCTGACGTCTCAAGAGACCCAGTACTTC
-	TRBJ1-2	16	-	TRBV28	CASSLRGDGDLYGYTF	TGTGCCAGCAGTTTAAGGGGGGACGGAGACCTCTATGGCTACACCTTC
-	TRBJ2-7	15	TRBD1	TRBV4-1	CASSQVGTGWYEQYF	TGCGCCAGCAGCCAAGTCGGGACAGGGTGGTACGAGCAGTACTTC
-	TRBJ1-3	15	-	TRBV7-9	CASSRQVNSGNTIYF	TGTGCCAGCAGCCGACAGGTAAACTCTGGAAACACCATATATTTT
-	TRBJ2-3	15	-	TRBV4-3	CASSRKRKSTDTQYF	TGCGCCAGCAGCCGAAAGCGGAAAAGCACAGATACGCAGTATTTT
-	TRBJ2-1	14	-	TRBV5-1	CASSLGLAYNEQFF	TGCGCCAGCAGCTTGGGGCTAGCCTACAATGAGCAGTTCTTC
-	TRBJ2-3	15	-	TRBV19	CASTDYGTTTDTQYF	TGTGCCAGCACAGACTATGGGACAACAACAGATACGCAGTATTTT
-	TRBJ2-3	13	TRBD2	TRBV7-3	CASSSSGSYTQYF	TGTGCCAGCAGCAGTAGCGGGAGTTATACGCAGTATTTT
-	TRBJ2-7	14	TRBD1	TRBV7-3	CASSPDRVSYEQYF	TGTGCCAGCAGCCCGGACAGGGTCTCCTACGAGCAGTACTTC
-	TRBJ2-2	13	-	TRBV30	CAWSVRGAGELFF	TGTGCCTGGAGTGTCAGGGGGGCCGGGGAGCTGTTTTTT
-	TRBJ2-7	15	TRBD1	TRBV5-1	CASSLSAGGSYEQYF	TGCGCCAGCAGCTTGAGCGCAGGGGGCTCCTACGAGCAGTACTTC
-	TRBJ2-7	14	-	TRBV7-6	CASSSTTRDAQQYF	TGTGCCAGCAGCTCCACCACCCGGGACGCTCAACAGTACTTC
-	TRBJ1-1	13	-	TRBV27	CASREQTYTEAFF	TGTGCCAGCAGAGAACAGACTTACACTGAAGCTTTCTTT
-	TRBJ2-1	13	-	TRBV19	CATQGRAYNEQFF	TGTGCCACCCAGGGGAGGGCCTACAATGAGCAGTTCTTC
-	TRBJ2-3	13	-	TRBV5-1	CASSPDPSDTQYF	TGCGCCAGCAGCCCTGACCCTTCAGATACGCAGTATTTT
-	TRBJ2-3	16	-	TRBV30	CAWSVPILIDRRTQYF	TGTGCCTGGAGTGTACCGATTTTAATAGACCGCCGTACGCAGTATTTT
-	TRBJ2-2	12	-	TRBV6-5	CASSYHGGELFF	TGTGCCAGCAGTTACCACGGCGGGGAGCTGTTTTTT
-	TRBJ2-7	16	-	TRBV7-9	CASSLVKPNRSYEQYF	TGTGCCAGCAGCTTAGTGAAGCCCAACCGCTCCTACGAGCAGTACTTC
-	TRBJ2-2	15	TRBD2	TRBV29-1	CSVEGGGVRTGELFF	TGCAGCGTTGAAGGGGGAGGGGTACGGACCGGGGAGCTGTTTTTT
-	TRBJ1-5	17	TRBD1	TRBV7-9	CASSSEGQGLGNQPQHF	TGTGCCAGCAGCTCTGAGGGACAGGGATTGGGCAATCAGCCCCAGCATTTT
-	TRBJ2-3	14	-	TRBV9	CASSPNLWQDTQYF	TGTGCCAGCAGCCCTAATTTGTGGCAAGATACGCAGTATTTT